The 10 T cell receptor beta chains below all came from one sample that was sequenced in a study of blood T cell repertoires in COVID-19. Assay used: immunoSEQ multiplex PCR; TCRdb lists only in-frame clones, some missing. The profile shows just over 300,000 clones, roughly nine tenths of them singletons. The material sequenced was peripheral blood. Source of these receptors: a woman aged 30 to 39 with COVID-19, enrolled during active disease.

The chain uses TRBV19 and TRBJ1-1; 8 bases line up with TRBD1. Trimming cost V 3 bases and J 4 bases; bases outside gene matches: 1. This CDR3 spans 13 amino acids. The germline V gene encodes CDR1 LNHDA and CDR2 SQIVND (reference sequence). CDR3 amino acids: CASSMGQVTEAFF. CDR3 sequence (DNA): TGTGCCAGTAGTATGGGACAGGTCACTGAAGCTTTCTTT.

DNA of the CDR3: TGTGCCAGCACCCAACCGGTGGTGAATTCACCCCTCCACTTT. It is translated as CASTQPVVNSPLHF. This sequence joins TRBV6-5 and TRBJ1-6; D uncertain. The CDR3 is made up of 14 amino acids. Trimming stripped 7 bases from V and 7 bases from J, with 14 bases between. The germline V gene encodes CDR1 MNHEY and CDR2 SVGAGI.

In its sample, this clone was seen many times. The chain has TRBV6-2 or TRBV6-3 and TRBJ2-3, with 7 positions matching TRBD1. Germline CDR1 is MNHEY and CDR2 is SVGEGT. The CDR3 runs 14 residues. Trimming took 0 bases from V and 5 from J; bases not matched to a gene: 2. The DNA of the CDR3 is TGTGCCAGCAGTTACTCCCAGGGGGTAGATACGCAGTATTTT. Protein sequence: CASSYSQGVDTQYF.

The J gene is TRBJ2-2, the V gene TRBV6-5; unclear D gene. CDR1 is MNHEY and CDR2 is SVGAGI in the germline V gene. The CDR3 runs 13 residues. V was pared by 6 bases and J by 3 bases, with 8 bases between. The CDR3 DNA sequence: TGTGCCAGCAGCCGTTCGGACACCGGGGAGCTGTTTTTT. Its translation is CASSRSDTGELFF.

V usage is TRBV6-4 and J usage is TRBJ1-1; D may be TRBD1 (6 bases). Germline V gives CDR1 MRHNA, CDR2 SNTAGT. V lost 4 bases and J 3 bases, leaving 9 bases between the germline ends. The CDR3 consists of 13 residues. The CDR3, as DNA: TGTGCCAGCAGTGCCACAGGGTACACTGAAGCTTTCTTT. Amino acids: CASSATGYTEAFF.

This clone was observed once. The chain combines TRBV2 with TRBJ2-1, with TRBD2 matching over 10 bases. CDR3 length: 13 residues. Germline CDR1 and CDR2: SNHLY and FYNNEI. Trimming at V came to 10 bases and at J to 8 bases, leaving 8 bases not matched to a gene. CDR3 coding DNA: TGTGCCACCACGGGACTAGCGATAGATGAGCAGTTCTTC. Protein: CATTGLAIDEQFF. Looking up the rest from reference TRBV2 and TRBJ2-1 gives the full variable domain: EPEVTQTPSHQVTQMGQEVILRCVPISNHLYFYWYRQILGQKVEFLVSFYNNEISEKSEIFDDQFSVERPDGSNFTLKIRSTKLEDSAMYFCATTGLAIDEQFFGPGTRLTVL.

This chain links TRBV10-1 with TRBJ2-1; a possible D gene is TRBD2 (6 bases). Trimming stripped 2 bases from V and 5 bases from J, with 16 bases between. Looked up from germline, CDR1 is WNHNN and CDR2 is SYGVQD (reference sequence). The CDR3 length is 16 residues. DNA of the CDR3: TGCGCCAGCAGTGAGAGCCGGCAGGGAGGCAACAATGAGCAGTTCTTC. Translation gives CASSESRQGGNNEQFF.

A word on this clone: At one end, the junction sequence differs from germline, possibly due to a read error. The chain uses TRBV7-7 and TRBJ2-2; 10 bases map to TRBD2. The CDR3 extends over 17 amino acids. Germline-derived CDR1 and CDR2 are SSHAT and FNYEAQ (reference sequence). CDR3 nucleotides: TGTGCTAGCAGTCCCGGAGCTAGCGGGGGAGTCACCGGGGAGCTGTTTTTT. This translates into CASSPGASGGVTGELFF.

The rearrangement uses TRBV20-1 and TRBJ1-1, with unresolved D. The CDR3 totals 10 residues. The germline CDR1 and CDR2 sequences are DFQATT and SNEGSKA (reference sequence). Here the CDR3 DNA reads TGCGGCCGGGGTGGCACTGAAGCTTTCTTT. This encodes CGRGGTEAFF.

V and J are TRBV30 and TRBJ1-2; D call uncertain. The ends were cut back, 1 base at V and 9 bases at J, with 9 bases in the middle. This CDR3 spans 11 amino acids. In germline, CDR1 is GTSNPN, CDR2 SVGIG (reference sequence). Written as DNA, the CDR3 is TGTGCCTGGAGTGCCCCCCTCCGCTACACCTTC. Amino acid sequence: CAWSAPLRYTF.